The 7 T cell receptor beta chains below were found in one sample sequenced in a study of blood T cell repertoires in COVID-19. Measured with immunoSEQ multiplex PCR; TCRdb has only the in-frame clones, and not every one. The data show tens of thousands of clones, 87% seen once. The sequenced sample was peripheral blood. All receptors come from a human donor with acute or convalescent COVID-19. The donor label of this sample is uncertain.

The chain links TRBV5-5 to TRBJ2-3, with 9 bases that match TRBD1. V was clipped by 4 bases and J by 3 bases; unmatched bases: 6. The germline V gene has CDR1 SGHKS and CDR2 YYEKEE (reference sequence). The CDR3 length is 15 residues. The CDR3 DNA reads as TGTGCCAGCAGCCCCGGGGACAGGGCAACAGATACGCAGTATTTT. It is translated as CASSPGDRATDTQYF.

Comments on this clone: A junction boundary mismatches the germline segment, possibly from a read error. The gene calls are TRBV7-9 and TRBJ2-3; D uncertain. The germline V gene has CDR1 SEHNR and CDR2 FQNEAQ (reference sequence). This CDR3 is built from 12 residues. DNA of the CDR3: TGTGCCAACAGCTTAACGGTAGATACGCAGTATTTT. Amino acid sequence: CANSLTVDTQYF. The complete variable domain, with remaining parts taken from reference TRBV7-9 and TRBJ2-3, reads DTGVSQNPRHKITKRGQNVTFRCDPISEHNRLYWYRQTLGQGPEFLTYFQNEAQLEKSRLLSDRFSAERPKGSFSTLEIQRTEQGDSAMYLCANSLTVDTQYFGPGTRLTVL.

The chain joins TRBV5-4 to TRBJ2-7, with 9 positions matching TRBD2. The CDR3 covers 15 residues. With V trimmed by 3 bases and J by 3 bases, 7 bases remained unmatched. Per germline, CDR1 SGHNT and CDR2 YYREEE (reference sequence). The CDR3 nucleotides are TGTGCCAGCAGCTCCCCGGGACTAGCAGTCTACGAGCAGTACTTC. Amino acids: CASSSPGLAVYEQYF.

The chain links TRBV5-1 to TRBJ2-5, with D tentatively TRBD2 (6 bases). Trimming left V 4 bases short and J 5 bases short, with 15 bases between. Germline CDR1 is SGHRS and CDR2 is YFSETQ. This CDR3 region has 14 residues. CDR3 in DNA: TGCGCCAGCAGCCGTACGGGGGATAGGGAGACCCAGTACTTC. Amino acid sequence: CASSRTGDRETQYF.

V is TRBV28 and J is TRBJ2-7, with a weak D call TRBD1 (6 bases). V dropped 6 bases and J dropped 6 bases, with 15 bases sitting between them. Germline loops: CDR1 MDHEN, CDR2 SYDVKM. The CDR3 extends over 13 amino acids. Written as DNA, the CDR3 is TGTGCCAGCAGCCAGACAGGCCCATTCGAGCAGTACGTC. It translates to CASSQTGPFEQYV.

J is TRBJ2-1 and V is TRBV5-1; 8 bases match TRBD2. Germline V gene data show CDR1 as SGHRS and CDR2 as YFSETQ. The CDR3 has 15 amino acids. V shed 8 bases, J shed 5 bases, and the junction held 12 bases outside the gene matches. CDR3 residues: CASRVSGGTDNEQFF. For the CDR3, the DNA is TGCGCCAGTCGGGTAAGCGGGGGCACCGACAATGAGCAGTTCTTC. The full variable domain, its missing parts supplied by reference TRBV5-1 and TRBJ2-1, is KAGVTQTPRYLIKTRGQQVTLSCSPISGHRSVSWYQQTPGQGLQFLFEYFSETQRNKGNFPGRFSGRQFSNSRSEMNVSTLELGDSALYLCASRVSGGTDNEQFFGPGTRLTVL.

The V call is TRBV19, the J call TRBJ1-6, with D hard to call. This CDR3 is 14 amino acids long. Germline CDR1 reads LNHDA; CDR2 reads SQIVND (reference sequence). The V gene lost 6 bases and the J gene lost 8 bases, with 14 bases spanning the gap. CDR3 nucleotide sequence: TGTGCCAGTAGGATTGTGGGGAGGGATTCACCCCTCCACTTT. As protein: CASRIVGRDSPLHF.